This entry describes one TCR beta chain. Antigen: not known. This specimen comes from a study of T cell clonality in common variable immunodeficiency. This table comes from immunoSEQ multiplex PCR, and its TCRdb copy is limited to in-frame clones, with some not included. This repertoire holds about 17,000 clones, and none appear only once. Study results and caveats: In common variable immunodeficiency, TCR beta chains reportedly carried fewer deletions and N-nucleotide insertions.

Input material: peripheral blood mononuclear cells. The sequence derives from a human donor with common variable immunodeficiency.

CDR3 residues: CASSFSAGGANYGYTF. Partial CDR3 DNA: TGTGCCAGCTCTTTCAGTGCAGGGGGCGCGAACTATGGC. The chain is built from TRBV18 and TRBJ1-2; 8 positions match TRBD1. The read comes to an end 3 residues before the CDR3 does, leaving the germline J gene to fill in the end. There are 16 residues in the CDR3. Germline CDR1 KGHSH, CDR2 LQKENI. Germline trimming cut 6 bases from V and 2 bases from J; bases unmatched to any gene: 11.